Shown below are 21 T cell receptor beta chains from a single sample sequenced in a study of T cells after posttransplantation cyclophosphamide. Busulfan-fludarabine conditioning, marrow transplant, and cyclophosphamide on days +3 and +4 were administered. Libraries were prepared by immunoSEQ multiplex PCR; TCRdb keeps only in-frame clonotypes and omits some of them. Of about 7,600 clones in the sample, around 82% were seen once. The sequencing here drew on CD4+ T cells sorted from blood, taken around 1,200 days after allogeneic stem cell transplant with posttransplant cyclophosphamide. The source is a female patient in her 40s who received an allogeneic stem cell transplant from a related donor, was CMV-positive, and had no GVHD. Some T cells may have come from the graft donor.

The rearrangement uses TRBV5-4 and TRBJ2-3, with 8 positions matching TRBD2. Germline V gene lookup returns CDR1 SGHNT and CDR2 YYREEE (reference sequence). Losses at the gene ends were 2 bases for V and 4 bases for J; bases not matched to a gene: 3. This CDR3 contains 14 residues. The CDR3 spells CASSFYGGADTQYF. In nucleotides, the CDR3 is TGTGCCAGCAGCTTTTACGGGGGGGCAGATACGCAGTATTTT.

This chain joins TRBV6-6 and TRBJ2-5, with 9 bases lining up with TRBD1. The CDR3 sequence is 15 residues long. V shed 0 bases, J shed 3 bases, and the junction held 2 bases outside the gene matches. CDR1 and CDR2 from the germline V gene are MNHNY and SVGAGI (reference sequence). The CDR3 sequence: CASSYSGTGKETQYF. DNA for the CDR3: TGTGCCAGCAGTTACTCCGGGACAGGGAAAGAGACCCAGTACTTC.

This clone was counted a few times. The chain recombines TRBV28 with TRBJ1-6; no clear D gene. Germline V gene lookup returns CDR1 MDHEN and CDR2 SYDVKM. The length of the CDR3 is 14 residues. The germline V and J ends were trimmed by 1 base and 6 bases, with 7 bases remaining between them. CDR3 sequence: CASSLSRSNSPLHF. In nucleotides, the CDR3 is TGTGCCAGCAGTTTATCTCGTAGTAATTCACCCCTCCACTTT.

V gene TRBV6-5 combines with J gene TRBJ2-7; 11 bases match TRBD1. V was pared by 7 bases and J by 5 bases, with 10 bases of the junction left unmatched. Germline CDR1 MNHEY, CDR2 SVGAGI. The CDR3 sequence is 15 residues long. The CDR3 coding sequence is TGTGCCAGCATTGAGACCGGGACAGGGGGTAACGAGCAGTACTTC. Amino acids: CASIETGTGGNEQYF.

V and J are TRBV7-9 and TRBJ2-1; possible D gene TRBD1, 6 bases. The germline V and J ends were trimmed by 5 bases and 8 bases, with 19 bases remaining between them. This CDR3 comprises 15 residues. Per germline, CDR1 SEHNR and CDR2 FQNEAQ (reference sequence). In DNA, the CDR3 is TGTGCCAGCAGCCGCCGGGACACCGGAAACGATGAGCAGTTCTTC. Protein product: CASSRRDTGNDEQFF.

The chain has TRBV6-1 and TRBJ2-5; 7 nucleotides match TRBD1. Germline CDR1 is MNHNS and CDR2 is SASEGT. The CDR3 extends over 15 amino acids. J was trimmed by 2 bases and V by 4 bases; bases with no gene match: 7. The CDR3 is CASSAQGTVQETQYF. CDR3 in DNA: TGTGCCAGCAGTGCCCAGGGGACAGTACAAGAGACCCAGTACTTC.

The rearrangement joins TRBV14 to TRBJ1-1; possible D gene TRBD1, 6 bases. Germline CDR1 and CDR2: SGHDN and FVKESK. The CDR3 covers 16 residues. Trimming took off 0 bases at V and 3 bases at J, with 14 bases between the two ends. The CDR3 reads CASSQDRTAIDTEAFF. Here the CDR3 DNA reads TGTGCCAGCAGCCAAGATAGGACAGCAATAGACACTGAAGCTTTCTTT.

This clone was detected only a few times. The chain has TRBV4-1 and TRBJ2-1; 11 bases line up with TRBD2. The CDR3 loop spans 15 amino acids. Losses at the gene ends were 3 bases for V and 5 bases for J; bases not matched to a gene: 3. Looked up from germline, CDR1 is MGHRA and CDR2 is YSYEKL. CDR3: CASSHLAGGNNEQFF. For the CDR3, the DNA is TGCGCCAGCAGCCATCTAGCGGGGGGAAACAATGAGCAGTTCTTC.

This clone was observed a few times. The chain has TRBV19 and TRBJ1-3, with D tentatively TRBD1 (5 bases). From germline, CDR1 is LNHDA and CDR2 SQIVND (reference sequence). V shed 5 bases and J shed 3 bases, with 11 bases lying between them. The CDR3 runs to 14 residues. Here the CDR3 reads CASSRPGGGNTIYF. The CDR3 bases are TGTGCCAGTAGTCGCCCCGGGGGTGGAAACACCATATATTTT.

The V and J genes are TRBV10-2 and TRBJ2-7; D is perhaps TRBD1 (5 bases). Germline V gene lookup returns CDR1 WSHSY and CDR2 SAAADI. Trimming left V 8 bases short and J 1 base short, with 18 bases between. This CDR3 spans 15 amino acids. CDR3 amino acids: CASGLRQSTSYEQYF. CDR3 DNA: TGCGCCAGCGGCCTGCGACAGTCAACTTCCTACGAGCAGTACTTC.

The chain employs TRBV7-8 and TRBJ1-2; the D gene is possibly TRBD1 (5 bases). CDR3 length equals 14 residues. V shed 5 bases and J shed 0 bases, with 10 bases lying between them. In germline, CDR1 is SGHVS, CDR2 FQNEAQ. CDR3 sequence (DNA): TGTGCCAGCAGCCGTGACAGTGCTAACTATGGCTACACCTTC. It specifies CASSRDSANYGYTF. Full variable domain (rest looked up from reference TRBV7-8 and TRBJ1-2): GAGVSQSPRYKVAKRGQDVALRCDPISGHVSLFWYQQALGQGPEFLTYFQNEAQLDKSGLPSDRFFAERPEGSVSTLKIQRTQQEDSAVYLCASSRDSANYGYTFGSGTRLTVV.

The chain couples TRBV7-8 to TRBJ1-5; D gene uncertain. V gave up 3 bases and J gave up 6 bases, with 12 bases separating them. CDR1 is SGHVS, CDR2 FQNEAQ, per germline. The CDR3 loop spans 14 amino acids. CDR3 DNA: TGTGCCAGCAGCTTCTCGACTGGTACTCAGCCCCAGCATTTT. It is translated as CASSFSTGTQPQHF.

This rearrangement joins TRBV7-8 to TRBJ1-2; 8 bases are a match to TRBD1. V lost 2 bases and J lost 8; bases outside the gene matches: 10. CDR3 size: 15 residues. Germline V gene lookup returns CDR1 SGHVS and CDR2 FQNEAQ. CDR3: CASSLPLRQGYGYTF. The CDR3 coding sequence is TGTGCCAGCAGCTTACCCCTGAGACAGGGGTACGGCTACACCTTC.

This clone was seen just once. Here the CDR3 reads CASGPQGISTEAFF. The CDR3 nucleotides read TGTGCCAGCGGGCCGCAGGGTATTAGCACTGAAGCTTTCTTT. V gene TRBV28 combines with J gene TRBJ1-1; TRBD1 is a possible D gene (5 bases). This CDR3 region has 14 residues. Trimming took 8 bases from V and 4 from J, leaving 17 bases between them. Germline values: CDR1 MDHEN, CDR2 SYDVKM.

The genes are TRBV7-2 and TRBJ1-2; D might be TRBD1 (6 bases). The CDR3 loop spans 14 amino acids. V was shortened by 1 base and J by 7 bases, with 13 bases between the two germline ends. Germline V CDR1 and CDR2: SGHTA, FQGNSA. The CDR3, as DNA: TGTGCCAGCAGCTTAGTCGGGGGGCGCCTTGGCTACACCTTC. This translates into CASSLVGGRLGYTF.

The chain carries TRBV19 and TRBJ1-2, with TRBD1 as a possible D gene (6 bases). This CDR3 region has 15 residues. Trimming took 4 bases from V and 3 from J, leaving 15 bases between them. CDR1 and CDR2 from the germline V gene are LNHDA and SQIVND (reference sequence). The CDR3 here is CASSRTETPYYGYTF. The CDR3 DNA reads as TGTGCCAGTAGTAGGACAGAAACTCCTTACTATGGCTACACCTTC.

J is TRBJ1-2 and V is TRBV5-6; the D gene is possibly TRBD1 (5 bases). The V end lost 0 bases, the J end lost 0 bases, and 15 bases lay between the germline ends. This CDR3 is 17 amino acids long. Germline V gene lookup returns CDR1 SGHDT and CDR2 YYEEEE. The CDR3 loop reads CASSLDGRGMANYGYTF. The CDR3 DNA reads TGTGCCAGCAGCTTGGACGGGCGGGGGATGGCTAACTATGGCTACACCTTC.

The chain uses TRBV6-5 and TRBJ1-5; no clear D gene. The CDR3 has 14 amino acids. Per germline, CDR1 MNHEY and CDR2 SVGAGI. The V end was cut by 0 bases, the J end by 5 bases, with 8 bases between. CDR3 sequence: CASSYSTQDQPQHF. In nucleotides, the CDR3 is TGTGCCAGCAGTTACTCGACTCAAGATCAGCCCCAGCATTTT.

This chain joins TRBV29-1 and TRBJ2-5; 10 bases map to TRBD1. CDR3 length: 15 residues. V was pared by 2 bases and J by 5 bases, with 8 bases of the junction left unmatched. Germline V gene data show CDR1 as SQVTM and CDR2 as ANQGSEA. The DNA of the CDR3 is TGCAGCGTTGAACCGACAGGGGGCTCCGCCGAGACCCAGTACTTC. This codes for CSVEPTGGSAETQYF.

This chain connects TRBV27 to TRBJ2-2; 9 bases map to TRBD1. J was trimmed by 1 base and V by 1 base; bases with no gene match: 7. Germline V gene lookup returns CDR1 MNHEY and CDR2 SMNVEV (reference sequence). The CDR3 contains 18 residues. Written as DNA, the CDR3 is TGTGCCAGCAGTTTATACTTCGGGGGACAGGGGAACACCGGGGAGCTGTTTTTT. This codes for CASSLYFGGQGNTGELFF.

The V gene is TRBV11-3, the J gene TRBJ2-1, with TRBD2 matching over 13 bases. The CDR3 length is 16 residues. Germline-derived CDR1 and CDR2 are SGHNT and YENEEA. With 4 bases clipped from V and 3 bases from J, the junction kept 3 bases outside the gene matches. This chain's CDR3 is CASSSRLAGGYNEQFF. Here the CDR3 DNA reads TGTGCCAGCAGCTCCCGACTAGCGGGGGGCTACAATGAGCAGTTCTTC.